These 10 T cell receptor beta chains originate from one sample sequenced in a study of T cells in localized non-small cell lung cancer. Profiling relied on immunoSEQ multiplex PCR, and the TCRdb table lists in-frame clones only, not all of them. The sample lists about 30,000 clones, 87% occurring once. Sequenced here: peripheral blood, sampled before any cancer treatment. The receptors were gathered from a male donor aged 60 or over with stage I lung adenocarcinoma.

V usage is TRBV7-3 and J usage is TRBJ1-2; unclear D gene. CDR1 is SGHTA and CDR2 is FQGTGA in the germline V gene. The CDR3 loop spans 14 amino acids. Trimming pared 5 bases from V and 8 bases from J, leaving 18 bases between. CDR3 sequence reads: CASSPSPQIGGYTF. In nucleotides, the CDR3 is TGTGCCAGCAGCCCCTCCCCGCAAATTGGAGGCTACACCTTC.

V is TRBV5-1 and J is TRBJ2-7; D remains unclear. Germline CDR1 reads SGHRS; CDR2 reads YFSETQ. With 5 bases removed from V and 3 bases from J, the gap between germline ends came to 12 bases. The CDR3 runs to 13 residues. The CDR3 DNA sequence: TGCGCCAGCAGACAGTCAGCCCACTACGAGCAGTACTTC. Its translation: CASRQSAHYEQYF.

This rearrangement joins TRBV9 to TRBJ2-5; either TRBD1 or TRBD2 may supply D (6 bases each). Per germline, CDR1 SGDLS and CDR2 YYNGEE. Trimming pared 0 bases from V and 3 bases from J, leaving 15 bases between. The CDR3 covers 16 residues. Written as DNA, the CDR3 is TGTGCCAGCAGCGTAGCTGGGGGGCGCGGGGAAGAGACCCAGTACTTC. Translating gives CASSVAGGRGEETQYF.

This sequence joins TRBV7-9 and TRBJ2-3; D is undetermined. Trimming pared 1 base from V and 2 bases from J, leaving 10 bases between. Germline CDR1 reads SEHNR; CDR2 reads FQNEAQ (reference sequence). CDR3 size: 15 residues. The CDR3 DNA is TGTGCCAGCAGCTTAGGTCTGACTTACACAGATACGCAGTATTTT. Translated: CASSLGLTYTDTQYF. The whole variable domain, remainder taken from reference TRBV7-9 and TRBJ2-3, is DTGVSQNPRHKITKRGQNVTFRCDPISEHNRLYWYRQTLGQGPEFLTYFQNEAQLEKSRLLSDRFSAERPKGSFSTLEIQRTEQGDSAMYLCASSLGLTYTDTQYFGPGTRLTVL.

The gene calls are TRBV30 and TRBJ2-3; 8 positions match TRBD2. Germline loops: CDR1 GTSNPN, CDR2 SVGIG (reference sequence). This CDR3 spans 16 amino acids. Germline trimming cut 1 base from V and 13 bases from J; bases unmatched to any gene: 19. CDR3 bases: TGTGCCTGGAGTGGGGGACTAGTTGGCCCCTTGATGGTAAAGTATTTT. Protein: CAWSGGLVGPLMVKYF.

This chain links TRBV15 with TRBJ2-3, with 7 bases aligning to TRBD2. This CDR3 has 15 residues. The trim removed 6 bases at V and 4 bases at J, leaving 10 bases unmatched. Per the germline V gene, CDR1 is LNHNV and CDR2 is YYDKDF (reference sequence). The CDR3 protein is CATSPRGTAADTQYF. CDR3 DNA: TGTGCCACCAGTCCGCGGGGGACCGCAGCAGATACGCAGTATTTT.

The chain links TRBV7-9 to TRBJ2-7; TRBD1 aligns across 7 bases. CDR1 and CDR2 from the germline V gene are SEHNR and FQNEAQ (reference sequence). The CDR3 extends over 15 amino acids. V was pared by 1 base and J by 2 bases, with 5 bases of the junction left unmatched. The CDR3 sequence is CASSLEGGRAYEQYF. In DNA, the CDR3 is TGTGCCAGCAGCTTAGAAGGGGGCCGGGCCTACGAGCAGTACTTC.

The chain carries TRBV6-6 and TRBJ1-2; D gene ambiguous. Germline CDR1 MNHNY, CDR2 SVGAGI (reference sequence). V was pared by 0 bases and J by 6 bases, with 17 bases between. The CDR3 has 16 amino acids. The CDR3 nucleotides read TGTGCCAGCAGTTACTCGTCATCCCAGGAAAGACATGGCTACACCTTC. Encoded protein: CASSYSSSQERHGYTF.

The rearrangement uses TRBV6-1 and TRBJ1-1; no clear D. CDR1 and CDR2 from the germline V gene are MNHNS and SASEGT. The V end was cut by 5 bases, the J end by 0 bases, with 10 bases between. The CDR3 consists of 14 residues. CDR3 in amino acids: CASSITEMNTEAFF. The CDR3 region has the DNA TGTGCCAGCAGTATAACAGAGATGAACACTGAAGCTTTCTTT.

The V call is TRBV7-7, the J call TRBJ1-2; 11 bases are a match to TRBD1. Germline assignment: CDR1 SSHAT and CDR2 FNYEAQ (reference sequence). The CDR3 has 14 amino acids. V trimming: 2 bases; J trimming: 8 bases; junction bases outside the gene matches: 4. The CDR3 nucleotides read TGTGCCAGCAGCTTACCGGACAGGGGGCAAGGCTACACCTTC. Its protein product is CASSLPDRGQGYTF.